One sample yielded the 26 T cell receptor beta chains listed below, sequenced in a study of graft-versus-host responses after intestinal transplantation (dated by TCRdb to the early 2020s). What the time point label conveys for this sample: cells obtained before transplantation from donor or recipient. For these TCRs, the target antigens are not known. Libraries were built with the immunoSEQ multiplex PCR assay. The source is immuneACCESS, and TCRdb retained only in-frame sequences with V and J called. Part of the clones is not carried over; for the studies checked, unresolved V genes explain less than half of this, and the remainder is unexplained. The sample table holds 90,000 to 120,000 clones, of which 87% were seen once. About 0.73% of the sample lies in the top ten. The source material was unstimulated CD4+ T cells sorted from spleen or lymph node cells, sampled before transplant. Receptors originate from a human donor who was the organ donor for an intestinal transplant.

The chain joins TRBV11-2 to TRBJ2-7, with 7 bases that match TRBD1. V lost 5 bases and J lost 0; bases outside the gene matches: 4. CDR1 is SGHAT and CDR2 is FQNNGV in the germline V gene. CDR3 length: 14 residues. The CDR3 sequence: CASSRDSSSYEQYF. CDR3 in DNA: TGTGCCAGCAGCAGGGACAGCAGCTCCTACGAGCAGTACTTC.

The rearrangement uses TRBV2 and TRBJ2-4, with 9 bases identical to TRBD1. The CDR3 sequence is 15 residues long. Per the germline V gene, CDR1 is SNHLY and CDR2 is FYNNEI. Germline trimming cut 0 bases from V and 8 bases from J; bases unmatched to any gene: 5. The CDR3 reads CASSEAGDRVDIQYF. The CDR3 nucleotides are TGTGCCAGCAGTGAAGCGGGGGACAGGGTAGACATTCAGTACTTC. The variable domain in full, completed from reference TRBV2 and TRBJ2-4, reads EPEVTQTPSHQVTQMGQEVILRCVPISNHLYFYWYRQILGQKVEFLVSFYNNEISEKSEIFDDQFSVERPDGSNFTLKIRSTKLEDSAMYFCASSEAGDRVDIQYFGAGTRLSVL.

This clone was picked up one time. The chain is built from TRBV5-1 and TRBJ2-5; D unresolved. In germline, CDR1 is SGHRS, CDR2 YFSETQ. The CDR3 length is 12 residues. V was pared by 3 bases and J by 2 bases, with 5 bases between. The CDR3 spells CASSSNQETQYF. DNA for the CDR3: TGCGCCAGCAGCTCCAATCAAGAGACCCAGTACTTC. The complete variable domain, with remaining parts taken from reference TRBV5-1 and TRBJ2-5, reads KAGVTQTPRYLIKTRGQQVTLSCSPISGHRSVSWYQQTPGQGLQFLFEYFSETQRNKGNFPGRFSGRQFSNSRSEMNVSTLELGDSALYLCASSSNQETQYFGPGTRLLVL.

The chain joins TRBV11-2 to TRBJ2-7; 7 positions agree with TRBD2. Unmatched junction bases numbered 10, after V lost 5 bases and J lost 6 bases. The CDR3 runs 14 residues. Germline V gene data show CDR1 as SGHAT and CDR2 as FQNNGV. CDR3 coding DNA: TGTGCCAGCAGCCCCTCGGGACTACCCCTCGAGCAGTACTTC. Amino acids: CASSPSGLPLEQYF. Looking up the rest from reference TRBV11-2 and TRBJ2-7 gives the full variable domain: EAGVAQSPRYKIIEKRQSVAFWCNPISGHATLYWYQQILGQGPKLLIQFQNNGVVDDSQLPKDRFSAERLKGVDSTLKIQPAKLEDSAVYLCASSPSGLPLEQYFGPGTRLTVT.

The chain employs TRBV6-6 and TRBJ1-4; D uncertain. V lost 0 bases to trimming and J lost 7 bases, with 9 bases between them. CDR1 is MNHNY, CDR2 SVGAGI, per germline (reference sequence). The CDR3 runs to 14 residues. The CDR3 here is CASSYSSPSEKLFF. The DNA for the CDR3 is TGTGCCAGCAGTTACTCGAGCCCAAGTGAAAAACTGTTTTTT.

V and J are TRBV28 and TRBJ2-7; 10 bases fit TRBD2. The ends lost 4 bases at V and 3 bases at J; junction bases unmatched: 6. Looked up from germline, CDR1 is MDHEN and CDR2 is SYDVKM. This CDR3 spans 15 amino acids. CDR3 amino acids: CASSSLPSGSYEQYF. The CDR3, as DNA: TGTGCCAGCAGTTCCCTCCCTAGCGGGAGCTACGAGCAGTACTTC.

The CDR3 reads CASSIGNRGTEAFF. The CDR3 DNA reads TGTGCCAGTAGTATAGGAAACCGGGGGACTGAAGCTTTCTTT. The chain recombines TRBV19 with TRBJ1-1; possibly TRBD1 for D (5 bases). The ends were cut back, 1 base at V and 5 bases at J, with 11 bases in the middle. There are 14 residues in the CDR3. Per the germline V gene, CDR1 is LNHDA and CDR2 is SQIVND (reference sequence).

This clone was counted between two and nine times. J is TRBJ1-2 and V is TRBV6-4, with 10 positions matching TRBD1. The ends lost 9 bases at V and 6 bases at J; junction bases unmatched: 16. CDR1 MRHNA and CDR2 SNTAGT come from the germline V gene. The CDR3 loop spans 16 amino acids. CDR3 nucleotides: TGTGCCAGTCCGTCCGACAGGGGGCGCGGGCTGGATGGCTACACCTTC. Its protein product is CASPSDRGRGLDGYTF.

CDR3 sequence (DNA): TGTGCCAGCAAAGCCGTGACGACAGTAGTCACTGAAGCTTTCTTT. Residues: CASKAVTTVVTEAFF. The chain joins TRBV6-1 to TRBJ1-1; D is possibly TRBD1 (5 bases). Trimming shortened V by 7 bases and J by 4 bases, and 19 bases separated the two germline ends. This CDR3 contains 15 residues. Germline CDR1 and CDR2: MNHNS and SASEGT.

J is TRBJ1-6 and V is TRBV6-5, with 9 nucleotides matching TRBD1. This CDR3 contains 14 residues. Germline assignment: CDR1 MNHEY and CDR2 SVGAGI. Unmatched junction bases numbered 2, after V lost 5 bases and J lost 6 bases. Here the CDR3 reads CASSRGQGNSPLHF. Here the CDR3 DNA reads TGTGCCAGCAGTAGGGGACAGGGTAATTCACCCCTCCACTTT.

The genes are TRBV2 and TRBJ2-5; D is perhaps TRBD2 (5 bases). Per germline, CDR1 SNHLY and CDR2 FYNNEI. Trimming shortened V by 4 bases and J by 5 bases, and 11 bases separated the two germline ends. The CDR3 sequence is 13 residues long. CDR3: CASSGTSQETQYF. As DNA, the CDR3 is TGTGCCAGCAGTGGAACTAGTCAGGAGACCCAGTACTTC.

Concerning this clone itself: Distinct nucleotide sequences in the sample also encode this CDR3. The chain recombines TRBV2 with TRBJ2-3; possible D gene TRBD2, 7 bases. The CDR3 runs 16 residues. Germline-derived CDR1 and CDR2 are SNHLY and FYNNEI. V was trimmed by 1 base and J by 4 bases, leaving 15 bases between them. This CDR3 is CASSEGGGRWADTQYF. CDR3 DNA sequence: TGTGCCAGCAGTGAAGGGGGGGGGCGTTGGGCAGATACGCAGTATTTT.

V and J are TRBV30 and TRBJ2-1, with D unclear. Trimming removed 5 bases from V and 3 bases from J, with 14 bases in between. The CDR3 totals 14 residues. Germline V lookup: CDR1 GTSNPN, CDR2 SVGIG (reference sequence). CDR3 sequence reads: CAWESRFHYNEQFF. As DNA, the CDR3 is TGTGCCTGGGAATCACGATTTCACTACAATGAGCAGTTCTTC. Looking up the rest from reference TRBV30 and TRBJ2-1 gives the full variable domain: SQTIHQWPATLVQPVGSPLSLECTVEGTSNPNLYWYRQAAGRGLQLLFYSVGIGQISSEVPQNLSASRPQDRQFILSSKKLLLSDSGFYLCAWESRFHYNEQFFGPGTRLTVL.

As DNA, the CDR3 is TGTGCCAGCAGTTTATTTCGAGCGGGGGGGCAGGGCAATGAGCAGTTCTTC. Translated, it gives CASSLFRAGGQGNEQFF. The chain uses TRBV27 and TRBJ2-1; 10 bases match TRBD2. The CDR3 has 17 residues. The J segment lost 6 bases and the V segment lost 1 base, leaving 9 bases of the junction unmatched. Germline V gene sequence: CDR1 MNHEY, CDR2 SMNVEV (reference sequence).

The chain recombines TRBV9 with TRBJ2-1; 8 bases align to TRBD1. Germline CDR1 is SGDLS and CDR2 is YYNGEE. The CDR3 is 14 amino acids. The junction had 4 bases not matched to a gene; V was cut back by 5 bases and J by 3 bases. CDR3 loop: CASSGTGYYNEQFF. CDR3 sequence (DNA): TGTGCCAGCAGTGGGACAGGCTACTACAATGAGCAGTTCTTC.

The chain carries TRBV7-2 and TRBJ2-5; D may be TRBD1 or TRBD2 (5 bases each). Germline V lookup: CDR1 SGHTA, CDR2 FQGNSA. The ends were cut back, 2 bases at V and 4 bases at J, with 11 bases in the middle. The CDR3 loop spans 14 amino acids. As DNA, the CDR3 is TGTGCCAGCAGCTTACGGGCGAGGGGAGAGACCCAGTACTTC. It codes for CASSLRARGETQYF.

This chain links TRBV11-3 with TRBJ1-2; D remains ambiguous. Germline V gene data show CDR1 as SGHNT and CDR2 as YENEEA. V was pared by 5 bases and J by 3 bases, with 7 bases between. The CDR3 has 12 residues. CDR3 sequence: CASSRSDYGYTF. The DNA of the CDR3 is TGTGCCAGCAGCCGAAGCGACTATGGCTACACCTTC. The full variable domain, in which reference TRBV11-3 and TRBJ1-2 provide the parts outside the CDR3, is EAGVVQSPRYKIIEKKQPVAFWCNPISGHNTLYWYLQNLGQGPELLIRYENEEAVDDSQLPKDRFSAERLKGVDSTLKIQPAELGDSAVYLCASSRSDYGYTFGSGTRLTVV.

This chain connects TRBV18 to TRBJ2-5, with D hard to call. The V end lost 4 bases, the J end lost 1 base, and 10 bases lay between the germline ends. The CDR3 contains 14 residues. CDR1 and CDR2 from the germline V gene are KGHSH and LQKENI. The CDR3 coding sequence is TGTGCCAGCTCACTCCAGGACCTCCAAGAGACCCAGTACTTC. Amino acid sequence: CASSLQDLQETQYF. Full variable domain (outside the CDR3, taken from reference TRBV18 and TRBJ2-5): NAGVMQNPRHLVRRRGQEARLRCSPMKGHSHVYWYRQLPEEGLKFMVYLQKENIIDESGMPKERFSAEFPKEGPSILRIQQVVRGDSAAYFCASSLQDLQETQYFGPGTRLLVL.

The rearrangement joins TRBV7-2 to TRBJ1-1; a weak D match, TRBD1 (6 bases). CDR3 length: 14 amino acids. Germline CDR1 is SGHTA and CDR2 is FQGNSA. V was cut by 7 bases and J by 1 base, with 13 bases left in between. The CDR3 region is CASTPGHQNTEAFF. CDR3 in DNA: TGTGCCAGCACCCCGGGACATCAGAACACTGAAGCTTTCTTT.

The chain is built from TRBV27 and TRBJ1-2; D might be TRBD1 (6 bases). The CDR3 loop spans 15 amino acids. Germline CDR1 reads MNHEY; CDR2 reads SMNVEV (reference sequence). With 2 bases removed from V and 3 bases from J, the gap between germline ends came to 13 bases. As DNA, the CDR3 is TGTGCCAGCAGTTTACGGCAGGGGAGGGACTATGGCTACACCTTC. Its protein product is CASSLRQGRDYGYTF.

The J gene is TRBJ2-7, the V gene TRBV11-2; 10 nucleotides agree with TRBD1. This CDR3 comprises 15 residues. From germline, CDR1 is SGHAT and CDR2 FQNNGV. Trimming took 4 bases from V and 2 from J; bases not matched to a gene: 5. The CDR3 DNA sequence: TGTGCCAGCAGCTGGGGACAGGGGATGGCCTACGAGCAGTACTTC. Amino acids: CASSWGQGMAYEQYF.

The J gene is TRBJ2-5, the V gene TRBV5-1; 8 bases align to TRBD1. With V trimmed by 4 bases and J by 4 bases, 6 bases remained unmatched. This CDR3 contains 14 residues. CDR1 is SGHRS and CDR2 is YFSETQ in the germline V gene. The DNA of the CDR3 is TGCGCCAGCAGCCTTGGCGGACAGGGAGAGACCCAGTACTTC. It codes for CASSLGGQGETQYF.

V and J are TRBV23-1 and TRBJ1-5; D is unresolved. TRBV23-1 is filed as an ORF, its function uncertain. This CDR3 has 19 residues. V lost 1 base, J lost 6 bases, and 25 bases lay in between. CDR3 sequence (DNA): TGCGCCAGCAGTCAATATAGGAACAAGGAGATTGTGGTGGGTCAGCCCCAGCATTTT. Its translation: CASSQYRNKEIVVGQPQHF.

The chain employs TRBV6-1 and TRBJ2-5, with 8 bases lining up with TRBD2. The last part of the DNA fits TRBJ2-7 better; the J call may be wrong. In germline, CDR1 is MNHNS, CDR2 SASEGT. This CDR3 has 14 amino acids. CDR3 protein: CASRAGLGSYEQYF. Here the CDR3 DNA reads TGTGCCAGCAGGGCGGGACTAGGCTCCTACGAGCAGTACTTC.

The rearrangement uses TRBV7-9 and TRBJ1-1, with D uncertain. The V gene's germline CDR1 is SEHNR and CDR2 FQNEAQ (reference sequence). The CDR3 extends over 14 amino acids. V lost 5 bases to trimming and J lost 5 bases, with 15 bases between them. CDR3: CASSLTDSWTEAFF. CDR3 DNA: TGTGCCAGCAGCCTCACCGATAGTTGGACTGAAGCTTTCTTT.

The rearrangement uses TRBV30 and TRBJ1-3, with D possibly matching TRBD1 (5 bases). CDR1 is GTSNPN and CDR2 is SVGIG in the germline V gene (reference sequence). Deletions cut 4 bases from V and 4 bases from J, with 8 bases between. This CDR3 region has 12 residues. The CDR3 reads CAWTGLGNTIYF. The CDR3 DNA reads TGTGCCTGGACAGGGCTCGGAAACACCATATATTTT.